Below, 7 T cell receptor delta chains from the same sample are listed, as sequenced in a study of γδ T cells in repeated Plasmodium falciparum infection. TCRdb re-called clones from the multiplex PCR reads using CATT. Seen here are around 82,000 delta-chain clones, over 1.3% observed once, and the top ten hold about 10%. Bulk repertoires came from Vgamma9/Vdelta2+ or Vdelta2-negative gammadelta T cells flow-sorted from PBMC. Sequencing used gamma-delta T cells from blood. These receptors all stem from a pool of human donors (malaria-infected and uninfected, not separated).

This clone was observed at least ten times. With a far larger clone one base away, a read error is the likely cause. Other DNA sequences from this sample encode an identical CDR3 as well. This chain joins TRDV2 and TRDJ3; D is uncertain. The J gene comes from matching the DNA to germline here; TCRdb lacks it. In germline, CDR1 is GEAIGNYY, CDR2 EKD. The CDR3 runs to 13 residues. In DNA form, the CDR3 reads TGCGCCTGTGACACCTGGGACACCCGACAGATGTTTTTC. Translating gives CACDTWDTRQMFF.

Only a few counts were recorded for this clone. The TCRdb protein comes from a much larger clone and disagrees with this DNA's translation at residue 4, likely due to a read error; the protein given here is derived from the DNA. V usage is TRDV1 and J usage is TRDJ1, with D unresolved. CDR1 is TSWWSYY, CDR2 QGS, per germline. The length of the CDR3 is 16 residues. CDR3 residues: CALVELIPQKEGKLIF. For the CDR3, the DNA is TGTGCTCTTGTGGAACTTATCCCCCAAAAGGAGGGTAAACTCATCTTT.

This clone was observed a handful of times. This DNA translates differently at residue 16 from the TCRdb protein, which is that of a much larger clone; a read error is likely, and the protein shown is the DNA's own translation. The genes are TRDV3 and TRDJ1, with 9 bases fitting TRDD3. Germline V gene lookup returns CDR1 TVYSNPD and CDR2 GDNSRS (reference sequence). This CDR3 has 18 amino acids. The CDR3, as DNA: TGTGCCCCTTCTTCGGAATGCAGTACTGGGGGAGACACCGATAAACCCATCTTT. Translation: CAPSSECSTGGDTDKPIF.

To note about this clone: With a far larger clone one base away, a read error is the likely cause. The sample carries other DNA sequences with the same CDR3. DNA for the CDR3: TGTGCCTGTGACCCCCCAGACTGGGGGATACGCGTGGGCTCCTGGGACACCCGACAGATGTTTTTC. Protein sequence: CACDPPDWGIRVGSWDTRQMFF. V gene TRDV2 combines with J gene TRDJ3, with 13 bases matching TRDD3. TCRdb carries no J gene annotation; the J gene was assigned here by matching the DNA with germline. CDR1 is GEAIGNYY, CDR2 EKD, per germline. The CDR3 has 22 residues. The V gene end was trimmed by 3 bases and the J gene end by 0 bases; junction bases not matched to a gene: 13.

This clone appeared many times. A far larger clone is a single base away, which makes a read error likely. Other DNA sequences in the same sample also yield this CDR3. The chain joins TRDV1 to TRDJ1; D tentatively reads TRDD2 or TRDD3 (5 bases each). The CDR3 spans 15 residues. Germline values: CDR1 TSWWSYY, CDR2 QGS. The V gene lost 3 bases and the J gene lost 5 bases, with 16 bases spanning the gap. CDR3 residues: CALGEPSTTGDKLIF. The CDR3 DNA reads TGTGCTCTTGGGGAGCCTTCTACTACTGGAGATAAACTCATCTTT.

This clone was recorded a few times. TCRdb's entry gives the protein of a much larger clone, which mismatches this DNA's translation at residue 14, likely from a read error; the protein reported here is translated from the DNA. A V gene of TRDV3 was called, but no J gene was assigned; the D call of TRDD3 is as the table states it, not checked on the DNA. There are 15 residues in the CDR3. In germline, CDR1 is TVYSNPD, CDR2 GDNSRS (reference sequence). This CDR3 is CAFQAGGIYTDKLTF. CDR3 DNA sequence: TGTGCCTTTCAGGCTGGGGGAATATACACCGATAAACTCACCTTT.

As concerns this clone: TCRdb attributes to this sequence the protein of a much larger clone, which differs from the DNA translation at residue 5; a read error is likely, and the protein displayed is translated from the DNA. The chain carries TRDV1 and TRDJ1; 12 bases are shared with TRDD3. The germline V gene encodes CDR1 TSWWSYY and CDR2 QGS. This CDR3 has 22 amino acids. In DNA form, the CDR3 reads TGTGCTCTTGGGAAATGGTCATGGGTGGATATGACTGGGGGATACCCCACCCATAAACTCATCTTT. As protein: CALGKWSWVDMTGGYPTHKLIF.